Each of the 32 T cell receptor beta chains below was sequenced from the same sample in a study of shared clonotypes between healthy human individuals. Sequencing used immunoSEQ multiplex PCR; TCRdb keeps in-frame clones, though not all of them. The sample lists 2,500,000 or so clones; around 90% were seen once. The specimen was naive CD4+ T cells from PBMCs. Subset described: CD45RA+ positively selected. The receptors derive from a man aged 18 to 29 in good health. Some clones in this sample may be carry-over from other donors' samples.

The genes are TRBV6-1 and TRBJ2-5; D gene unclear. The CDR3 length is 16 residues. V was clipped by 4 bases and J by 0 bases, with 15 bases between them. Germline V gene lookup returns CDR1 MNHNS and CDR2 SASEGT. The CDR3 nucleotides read TGTGCCAGCAGTGGGCGGTTAGTGCTCTACCAAGAGACCCAGTACTTC. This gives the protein CASSGRLVLYQETQYF.

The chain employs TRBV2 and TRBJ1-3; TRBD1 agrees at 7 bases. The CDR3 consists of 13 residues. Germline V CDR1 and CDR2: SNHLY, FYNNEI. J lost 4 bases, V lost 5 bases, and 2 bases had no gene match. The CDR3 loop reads CASSKGQGNTIYF. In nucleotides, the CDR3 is TGTGCCAGCAGTAAGGGACAGGGAAACACCATATATTTT.

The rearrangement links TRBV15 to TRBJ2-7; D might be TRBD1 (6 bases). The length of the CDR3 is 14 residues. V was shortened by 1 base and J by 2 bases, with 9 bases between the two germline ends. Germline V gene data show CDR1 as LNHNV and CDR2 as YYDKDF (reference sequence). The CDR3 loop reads CATSRGGDTYEQYF. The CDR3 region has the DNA TGTGCCACCAGCAGAGGTGGGGACACCTACGAGCAGTACTTC. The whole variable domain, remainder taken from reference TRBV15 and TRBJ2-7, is DAMVIQNPRYQVTQFGKPVTLSCSQTLNHNVMYWYQQKSSQAPKLLFHYYDKDFNNEADTPDNFQSRRPNTSFCFLDIRSPGLGDTAMYLCATSRGGDTYEQYFGPGTRLTVT.

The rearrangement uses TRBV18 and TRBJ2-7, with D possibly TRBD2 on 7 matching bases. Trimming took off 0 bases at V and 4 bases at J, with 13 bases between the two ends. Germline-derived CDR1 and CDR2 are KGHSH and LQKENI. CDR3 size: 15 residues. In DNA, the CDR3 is TGTGCCAGCTCACCACCCCAGGGGAGGGGATACGAGCAGTACTTC. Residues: CASSPPQGRGYEQYF.

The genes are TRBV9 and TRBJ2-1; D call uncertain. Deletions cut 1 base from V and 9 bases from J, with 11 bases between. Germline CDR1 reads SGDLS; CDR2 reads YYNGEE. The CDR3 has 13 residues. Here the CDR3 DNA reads TGTGCCAGCAGCGTAAGTGGGGTGGGTGAGCAGTTCTTC. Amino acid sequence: CASSVSGVGEQFF.

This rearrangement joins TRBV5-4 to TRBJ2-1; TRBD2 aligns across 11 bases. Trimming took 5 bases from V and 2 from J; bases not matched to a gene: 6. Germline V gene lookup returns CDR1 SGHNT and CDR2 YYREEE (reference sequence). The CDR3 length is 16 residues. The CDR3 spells CASRSELAGAYNEQFF. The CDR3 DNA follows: TGTGCCAGCAGATCAGAACTAGCGGGAGCCTACAATGAGCAGTTCTTC.

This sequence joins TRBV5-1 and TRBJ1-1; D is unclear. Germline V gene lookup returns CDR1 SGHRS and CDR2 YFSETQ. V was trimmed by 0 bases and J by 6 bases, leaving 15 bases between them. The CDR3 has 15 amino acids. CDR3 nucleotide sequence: TGCGCCAGCAGCTTGGGACCCATGGGCGTAGCTGAAGCTTTCTTT. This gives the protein CASSLGPMGVAEAFF. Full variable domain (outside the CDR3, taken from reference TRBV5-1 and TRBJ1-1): KAGVTQTPRYLIKTRGQQVTLSCSPISGHRSVSWYQQTPGQGLQFLFEYFSETQRNKGNFPGRFSGRQFSNSRSEMNVSTLELGDSALYLCASSLGPMGVAEAFFGQGTRLTVV.

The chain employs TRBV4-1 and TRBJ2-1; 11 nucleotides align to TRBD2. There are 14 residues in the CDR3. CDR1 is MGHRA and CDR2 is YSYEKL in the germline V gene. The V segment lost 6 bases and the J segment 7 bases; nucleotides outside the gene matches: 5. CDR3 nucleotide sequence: TGCGCCAGCAGGACTAGCGGGGATGATAATGAGCAGTTCTTC. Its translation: CASRTSGDDNEQFF.

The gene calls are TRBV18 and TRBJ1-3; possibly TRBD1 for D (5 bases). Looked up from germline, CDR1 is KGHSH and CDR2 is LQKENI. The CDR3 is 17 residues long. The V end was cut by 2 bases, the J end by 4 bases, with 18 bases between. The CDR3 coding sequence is TGTGCCAGCTCACCATCGACTGGGGGTTCGGGAGGAAACACCATATATTTT. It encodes CASSPSTGGSGGNTIYF.

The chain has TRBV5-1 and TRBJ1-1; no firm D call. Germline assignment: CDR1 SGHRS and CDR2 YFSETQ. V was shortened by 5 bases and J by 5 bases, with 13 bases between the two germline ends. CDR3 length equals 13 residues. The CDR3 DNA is TGCGCCAGCAGTATGGACGTAGGGACTGAAGCTTTCTTT. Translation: CASSMDVGTEAFF.

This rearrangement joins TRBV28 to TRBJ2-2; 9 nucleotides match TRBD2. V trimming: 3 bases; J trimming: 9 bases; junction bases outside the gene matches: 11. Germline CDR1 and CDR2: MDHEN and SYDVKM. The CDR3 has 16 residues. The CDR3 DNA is TGTGCCAGCAGTTTTTCGGGGACTAGCTCTTTCCGGGAGCTGTTTTTT. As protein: CASSFSGTSSFRELFF.

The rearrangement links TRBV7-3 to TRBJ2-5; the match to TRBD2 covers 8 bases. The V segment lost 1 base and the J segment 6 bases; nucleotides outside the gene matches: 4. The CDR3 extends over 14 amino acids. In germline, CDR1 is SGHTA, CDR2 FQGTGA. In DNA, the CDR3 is TGTGCCAGCAGCTTAATCGGGGGGGCCAAGACCCAGTACTTC. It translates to CASSLIGGAKTQYF.

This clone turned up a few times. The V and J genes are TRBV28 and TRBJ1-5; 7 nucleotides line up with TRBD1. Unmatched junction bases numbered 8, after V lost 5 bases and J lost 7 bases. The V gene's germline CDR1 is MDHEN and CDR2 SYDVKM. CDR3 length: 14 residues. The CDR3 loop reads CASSPQTGWQPQHF. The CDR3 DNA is TGTGCCAGCAGTCCCCAGACAGGGTGGCAGCCCCAGCATTTT.

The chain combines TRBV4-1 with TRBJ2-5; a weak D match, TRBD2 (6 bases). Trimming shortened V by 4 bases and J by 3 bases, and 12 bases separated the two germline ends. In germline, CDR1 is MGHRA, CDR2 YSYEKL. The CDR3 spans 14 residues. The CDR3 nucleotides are TGCGCCAGCAGCCGGCTACTAGCAGAAGAGACCCAGTACTTC. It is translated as CASSRLLAEETQYF.

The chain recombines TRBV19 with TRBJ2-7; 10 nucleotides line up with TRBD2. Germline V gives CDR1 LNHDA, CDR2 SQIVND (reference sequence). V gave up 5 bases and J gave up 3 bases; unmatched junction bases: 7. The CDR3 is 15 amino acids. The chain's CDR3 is CASSGEGLANYEQYF. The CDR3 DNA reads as TGTGCCAGTAGTGGAGAGGGACTAGCGAACTACGAGCAGTACTTC.

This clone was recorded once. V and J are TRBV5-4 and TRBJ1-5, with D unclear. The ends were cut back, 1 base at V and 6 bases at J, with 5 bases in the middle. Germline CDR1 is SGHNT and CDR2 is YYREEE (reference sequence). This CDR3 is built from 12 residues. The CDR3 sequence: CASSLYGQPQHF. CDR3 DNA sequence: TGTGCCAGCAGCTTGTATGGTCAGCCCCAGCATTTT.

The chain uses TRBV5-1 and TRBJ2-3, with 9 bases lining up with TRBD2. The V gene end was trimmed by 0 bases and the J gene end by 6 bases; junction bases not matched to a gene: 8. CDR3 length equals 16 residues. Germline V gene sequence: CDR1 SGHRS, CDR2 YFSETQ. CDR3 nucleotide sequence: TGCGCCAGCAGCTTGGATGGCGGGAGGGGAACGGATACGCAGTATTTT. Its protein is CASSLDGGRGTDTQYF.

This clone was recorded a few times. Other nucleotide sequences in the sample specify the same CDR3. CDR3 nucleotides: TGTGCCAGCAGCTTAGAGGGATATCAGCCCCAGCATTTT. Translating gives CASSLEGYQPQHF. The rearrangement links TRBV7-9 to TRBJ1-5; D gene unclear. V lost 1 base to trimming and J lost 5 bases, with 6 bases between them. Germline V gene sequence: CDR1 SEHNR, CDR2 FQNEAQ (reference sequence). This CDR3 has 13 residues.

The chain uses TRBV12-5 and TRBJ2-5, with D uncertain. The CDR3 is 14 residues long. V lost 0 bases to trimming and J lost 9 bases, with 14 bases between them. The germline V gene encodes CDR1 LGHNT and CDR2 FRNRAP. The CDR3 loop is CASGLVSRPRAQYF. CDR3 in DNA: TGTGCTAGTGGTTTGGTATCCAGACCTAGGGCCCAGTACTTC.

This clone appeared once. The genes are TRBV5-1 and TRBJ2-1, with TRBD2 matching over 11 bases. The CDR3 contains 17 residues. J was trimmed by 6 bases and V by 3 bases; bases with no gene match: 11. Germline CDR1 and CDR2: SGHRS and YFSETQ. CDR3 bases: TGCGCCAGCAGCTCCGACCCGCTAGCGGGAGGTGGCAATGAGCAGTTCTTC. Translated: CASSSDPLAGGGNEQFF.

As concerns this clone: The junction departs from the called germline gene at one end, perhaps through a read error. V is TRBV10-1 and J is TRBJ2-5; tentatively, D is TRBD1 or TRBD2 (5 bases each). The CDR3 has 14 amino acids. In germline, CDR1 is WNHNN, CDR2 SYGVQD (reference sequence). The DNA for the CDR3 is TGCGCCGGCAGTGAGTCCGGGGCCCAAGAGACCCAGTACTTC. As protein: CAGSESGAQETQYF.

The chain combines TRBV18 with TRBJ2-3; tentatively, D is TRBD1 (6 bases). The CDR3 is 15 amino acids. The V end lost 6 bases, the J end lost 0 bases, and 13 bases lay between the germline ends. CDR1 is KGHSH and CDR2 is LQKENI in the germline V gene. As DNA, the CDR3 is TGTGCCAGCTCCCCCGGACAGCTTAGCACAGATACGCAGTATTTT. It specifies CASSPGQLSTDTQYF.

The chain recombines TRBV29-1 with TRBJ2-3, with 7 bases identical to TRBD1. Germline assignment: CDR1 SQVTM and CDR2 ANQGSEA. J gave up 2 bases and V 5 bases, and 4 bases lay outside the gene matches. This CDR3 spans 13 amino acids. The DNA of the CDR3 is TGCAGCGTTCAAGGACAGGCCACAGATACGCAGTATTTT. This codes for CSVQGQATDTQYF.

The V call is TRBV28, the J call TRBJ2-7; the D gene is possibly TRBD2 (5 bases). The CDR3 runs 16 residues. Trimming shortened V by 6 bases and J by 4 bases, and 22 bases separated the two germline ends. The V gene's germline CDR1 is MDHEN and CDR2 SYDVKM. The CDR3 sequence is CASSPNAGAPGYEQYF. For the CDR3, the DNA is TGTGCCAGCAGCCCAAATGCTGGCGCCCCGGGATACGAGCAGTACTTC. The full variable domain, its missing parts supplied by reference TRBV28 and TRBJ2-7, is DVKVTQSSRYLVKRTGEKVFLECVQDMDHENMFWYRQDPGLGLRLIYFSYDVKMKEKGDIPEGYSVSREKKERFSLILESASTNQTSMYLCASSPNAGAPGYEQYFGPGTRLTVT.

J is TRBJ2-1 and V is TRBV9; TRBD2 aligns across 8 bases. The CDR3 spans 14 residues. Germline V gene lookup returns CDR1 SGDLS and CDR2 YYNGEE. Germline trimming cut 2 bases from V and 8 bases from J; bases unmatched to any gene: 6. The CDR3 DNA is TGTGCCAGCAGCGTCCGGACGGGAGGGTATGAGCAGTTCTTC. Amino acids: CASSVRTGGYEQFF.

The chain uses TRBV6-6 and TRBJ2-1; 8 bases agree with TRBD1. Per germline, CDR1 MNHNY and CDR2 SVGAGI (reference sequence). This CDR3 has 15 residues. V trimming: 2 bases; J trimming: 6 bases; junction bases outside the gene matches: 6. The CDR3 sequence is CASSYRQTGANEQFF. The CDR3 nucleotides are TGTGCCAGCAGTTACCGCCAGACAGGGGCCAATGAGCAGTTCTTC.

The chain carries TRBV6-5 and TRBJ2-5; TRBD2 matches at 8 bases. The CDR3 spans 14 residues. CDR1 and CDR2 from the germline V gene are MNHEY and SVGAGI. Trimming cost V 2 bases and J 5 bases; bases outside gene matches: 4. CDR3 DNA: TGTGCCAGCAGTTACCTAGCGGGCCAGGAGACCCAGTACTTC. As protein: CASSYLAGQETQYF.

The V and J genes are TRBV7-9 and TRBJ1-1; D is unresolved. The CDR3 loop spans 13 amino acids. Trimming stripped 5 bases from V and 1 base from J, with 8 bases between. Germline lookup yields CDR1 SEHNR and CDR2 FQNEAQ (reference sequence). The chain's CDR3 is CASSPVGNTEAFF. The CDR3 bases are TGTGCCAGCAGCCCTGTCGGGAACACTGAAGCTTTCTTT.

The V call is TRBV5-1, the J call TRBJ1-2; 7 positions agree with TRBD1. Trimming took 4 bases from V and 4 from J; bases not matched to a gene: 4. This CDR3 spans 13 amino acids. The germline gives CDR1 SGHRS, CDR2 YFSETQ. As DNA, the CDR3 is TGCGCCAGCAGCACGGGACAGTCCTATGGCTACACCTTC. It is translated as CASSTGQSYGYTF.

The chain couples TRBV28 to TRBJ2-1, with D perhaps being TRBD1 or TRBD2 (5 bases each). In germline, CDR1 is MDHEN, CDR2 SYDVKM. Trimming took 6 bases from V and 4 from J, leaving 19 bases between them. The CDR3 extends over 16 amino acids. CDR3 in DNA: TGTGCCAGCAGGACCCCTCGGGGCAGGGCTTACAATGAGCAGTTCTTC. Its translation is CASRTPRGRAYNEQFF. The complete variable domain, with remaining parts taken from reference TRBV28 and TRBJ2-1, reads DVKVTQSSRYLVKRTGEKVFLECVQDMDHENMFWYRQDPGLGLRLIYFSYDVKMKEKGDIPEGYSVSREKKERFSLILESASTNQTSMYLCASRTPRGRAYNEQFFGPGTRLTVL.

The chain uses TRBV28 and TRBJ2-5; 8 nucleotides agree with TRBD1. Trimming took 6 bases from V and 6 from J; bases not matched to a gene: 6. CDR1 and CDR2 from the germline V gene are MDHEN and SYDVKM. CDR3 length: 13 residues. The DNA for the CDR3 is TGTGCCAGCAGCCCGGACAGGGTTAAGACCCAGTACTTC. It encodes CASSPDRVKTQYF.

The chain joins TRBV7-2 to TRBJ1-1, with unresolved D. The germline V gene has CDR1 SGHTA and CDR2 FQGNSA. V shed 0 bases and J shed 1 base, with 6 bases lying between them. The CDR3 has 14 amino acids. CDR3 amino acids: CASSLAGWNTEAFF. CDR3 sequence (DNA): TGTGCCAGCAGCTTAGCGGGCTGGAACACTGAAGCTTTCTTT.